Listed here are 9 T cell receptor beta chains from one sample, sequenced in a study of shared clonotypes between healthy human individuals. Profiled with immunoSEQ multiplex PCR; TCRdb holds only in-frame clones, not every one. The profile shows under 600,000 clones, more than 95% of them singletons. CD45RO-negative CD8 cells positively selected for CCR7 made up the naive population, which excluded terminally differentiated effector memory CD45RA+ cells. The specimen sequenced was naive CD8+ T cells sorted from blood. The source of these receptors is a man aged 30 to 45 in good health.

V is TRBV6-1 and J is TRBJ2-1; D is uncertain. CDR3 length equals 15 residues. V was shortened by 5 bases and J by 0 bases, with 11 bases between the two germline ends. Germline-derived CDR1 and CDR2 are MNHNS and SASEGT. CDR3 nucleotides: TGTGCCAGCAGTACCGAAACCAGCTCCTACAATGAGCAGTTCTTC. Amino acid sequence: CASSTETSSYNEQFF.

The V and J genes are TRBV9 and TRBJ2-2; D unclear. Deletions cut 0 bases from V and 5 bases from J, with 8 bases between. This CDR3 is 14 amino acids long. Germline V CDR1 and CDR2: SGDLS, YYNGEE. The CDR3 DNA reads as TGTGCCAGCAGCGTAGAGTCAGGTACCGGGGAGCTGTTTTTT. It is translated as CASSVESGTGELFF.

The chain carries TRBV5-1 and TRBJ2-3, with unresolved D. Trimming took off 0 bases at V and 2 bases at J, with 4 bases between the two ends. CDR3 size: 13 residues. Germline loops: CDR1 SGHRS, CDR2 YFSETQ. In nucleotides, the CDR3 is TGCGCCAGCAGCTTGGTTATCACAGATACGCAGTATTTT. Residues: CASSLVITDTQYF.

This rearrangement joins TRBV7-2 to TRBJ2-1, with TRBD2 matching over 8 bases. CDR1 and CDR2 from the germline V gene are SGHTA and FQGNSA. The CDR3 loop spans 11 amino acids. V shed 7 bases and J 14 bases; nucleotides not matched to a gene: 7. CDR3 sequence: CASNRGTREFF. The CDR3 DNA reads as TGTGCCAGCAACCGAGGGACTAGAGAGTTCTTC.

In this sample, this clone turned up a few times. The chain recombines TRBV7-9 with TRBJ2-5; no clear D gene. Germline V gives CDR1 SEHNR, CDR2 FQNEAQ (reference sequence). V lost 5 bases and J 2 bases, leaving 0 bases between the germline ends. The CDR3 totals 10 residues. The CDR3 nucleotides read TGTGCCAGCAGCCAAGAGACCCAGTACTTC. Its translation: CASSQETQYF.

The chain is built from TRBV30 and TRBJ1-3; D may be TRBD1 (5 bases). V lost 5 bases and J lost 0, with 11 bases in between. CDR1 is GTSNPN and CDR2 is SVGIG in the germline V gene (reference sequence). The CDR3 covers 14 residues. For the CDR3, the DNA is TGTGCCTGGGGGGACTTCAGCTCTGGAAACACCATATATTTT. Translating gives CAWGDFSSGNTIYF.

As to this clone: The sample carries other DNA sequences with the same CDR3. V usage is TRBV18 and J usage is TRBJ2-7; D may be TRBD2 (5 bases). Germline V gene sequence: CDR1 KGHSH, CDR2 LQKENI. V gave up 0 bases and J gave up 4 bases, with 7 bases separating them. The CDR3 contains 13 residues. For the CDR3, the DNA is TGTGCCAGCTCACCACCGGACTCTTACGAGCAGTACTTC. This codes for CASSPPDSYEQYF.

The V call is TRBV27, the J call TRBJ1-5; tentative D call: TRBD1 (6 bases). The CDR3 has 14 residues. Germline-derived CDR1 and CDR2 are MNHEY and SMNVEV (reference sequence). Trimming shortened V by 2 bases and J by 6 bases, and 11 bases separated the two germline ends. The CDR3 here is CASSLSQGTQPQHF. CDR3 DNA: TGTGCCAGCAGTTTAAGCCAGGGGACTCAGCCCCAGCATTTT.

The chain has TRBV7-8 and TRBJ2-3; 13 bases align to TRBD2. This CDR3 is 18 amino acids long. J was trimmed by 0 bases and V by 1 base; bases with no gene match: 4. Germline lookup yields CDR1 SGHVS and CDR2 FQNEAQ. CDR3 in DNA: TGTGCCAGCAGCTTAGAACTAGCGGGAGGGCCGAGCACAGATACGCAGTATTTT. Protein sequence: CASSLELAGGPSTDTQYF. The full variable domain, with the rest looked up from reference TRBV7-8 and TRBJ2-3, is GAGVSQSPRYKVAKRGQDVALRCDPISGHVSLFWYQQALGQGPEFLTYFQNEAQLDKSGLPSDRFFAERPEGSVSTLKIQRTQQEDSAVYLCASSLELAGGPSTDTQYFGPGTRLTVL.